Listed below are T cell receptor beta chains from one sample, sequenced in a study of CD8 T cells in ankylosing spondylitis. MiXCR, run by TCRdb on the 5' RACE reads, gives a single entry per CDR3 protein. The table lists just under 550,000 distinct CDR3 sequences, approximately 11% of them singletons. The sample taken for sequencing was blood, either unsorted or a sorted T cell fraction (not recorded which). These receptors were obtained from a male donor with ankylosing spondylitis. Both conserved end residues are part of each CDR3. A D gene is named only where the DNA matches it firmly. The size field is filled for only some rows; it gives once, few, many or a size class.

v_call: TRBV6-5; clone_size: few; d_call: TRBD1; j_call: TRBJ2-7; cdr3_nt: TGTGCCAGCAGTTCACGATCCGGGACAGACTACGAGCAGTACTTC; cdr3_aa: CASSSRSGTDYEQYF
v_call: TRBV4-1; clone_size: NA; d_call: TRBD1; j_call: TRBJ1-4; cdr3_nt: TGCGCCAGCAGCCAAGTTGCCGGGACAGGGTATGTGGAGGGGGAAAAACTGTTTTTT; cdr3_aa: CASSQVAGTGYVEGEKLFF
v_call: TRBV15; clone_size: NA; d_call: NA; j_call: TRBJ2-3; cdr3_nt: TGTGCCACCAGCAGCGTGGGTTACACAGATACGCAGTATTTT; cdr3_aa: CATSSVGYTDTQYF
v_call: TRBV25-1; clone_size: many; d_call: TRBD2; j_call: TRBJ2-1; cdr3_nt: TGTGCCAGCAGTGAATATCGCGGGAGCTCCTACAATGAGCAGTTCTTC; cdr3_aa: CASSEYRGSSYNEQFF
v_call: TRBV15; clone_size: few; d_call: NA; j_call: TRBJ1-1; cdr3_nt: TGTGCCACCAGCTTCTACCGGGACCCCTCCACTGAAGCTTTCTTT; cdr3_aa: CATSFYRDPSTEAFF
v_call: TRBV29-1; clone_size: NA; d_call: TRBD2; j_call: TRBJ2-3; cdr3_nt: TGCAGCGTCGCGGCGGGAGGGGGGGATACGCAGTATTTT; cdr3_aa: CSVAAGGGDTQYF
v_call: TRBV5-6; clone_size: few; d_call: NA; j_call: TRBJ2-1; cdr3_nt: TGTGCCAGCAGCCCCCGCCGGGGACCCCCGACTGAGCAGTTCTTC; cdr3_aa: CASSPRRGPPTEQFF
v_call: TRBV5-1; clone_size: few; d_call: TRBD1; j_call: TRBJ2-7; cdr3_nt: TGCGCCAGCAGCTTGACAGGGGACTACGAGCAGTACTTC; cdr3_aa: CASSLTGDYEQYF
v_call: TRBV27; clone_size: NA; d_call: NA; j_call: TRBJ2-1; cdr3_nt: TGTGCCAGCAGCTATACTTTCTCCTACAATGAGCAGTTCTTC; cdr3_aa: CASSYTFSYNEQFF
v_call: TRBV6-6; clone_size: many; d_call: NA; j_call: TRBJ1-1; cdr3_nt: TGTGCCAGCAGTACAGACGGAGACACTGAAGCTTTCTTT; cdr3_aa: CASSTDGDTEAFF
v_call: TRBV20-1; clone_size: few; d_call: TRBD1; j_call: TRBJ1-5; cdr3_nt: TGCAGTGCTAATCGACAGGGGGCGGGGAGCAATCAGCCCCAGCATTTT; cdr3_aa: CSANRQGAGSNQPQHF
v_call: TRBV5-1; clone_size: many; d_call: NA; j_call: TRBJ1-1; cdr3_nt: TGCGCCAGCAGCCTCACAGGGCAGGACACTGAAGCTTTCTTT; cdr3_aa: CASSLTGQDTEAFF
v_call: TRBV29-1; clone_size: NA; d_call: NA; j_call: TRBJ2-2; cdr3_nt: TGCAGCGTTGCAAGGGGTGGGTCCGGGGAGCTGTTTTTT; cdr3_aa: CSVARGGSGELFF
v_call: TRBV4-1; clone_size: few; d_call: NA; j_call: TRBJ2-3; cdr3_nt: TGCGCCAGCAGACGTCCTGGGACAATTAGCACAGATACGCAGTATTTT; cdr3_aa: CASRRPGTISTDTQYF
v_call: TRBV24-1; clone_size: NA; d_call: TRBD1; j_call: TRBJ1-5; cdr3_nt: TGTGCCACCAGTGATCGACAGGGCTTTTCGGCCCAGCATTTT; cdr3_aa: CATSDRQGFSAQHF
v_call: TRBV5-1; clone_size: NA; d_call: TRBD1; j_call: TRBJ1-2; cdr3_nt: TGCGCCAGCAGCTACTCAGGGGGCGCCGATGGCTACACCTTC; cdr3_aa: CASSYSGGADGYTF
v_call: TRBV30; clone_size: NA; d_call: NA; j_call: TRBJ2-3; cdr3_nt: TGTGCCTGGAGGAGGGCGAGTGCGGGCACAGATACGCAGTATTTT; cdr3_aa: CAWRRASAGTDTQYF
v_call: TRBV4-2; clone_size: NA; d_call: NA; j_call: TRBJ1-1; cdr3_nt: TGTGCCAGCAGCCAAGATCGGGGAGACACTGAAGCTTTCTTT; cdr3_aa: CASSQDRGDTEAFF
v_call: TRBV7-9; clone_size: NA; d_call: TRBD2; j_call: TRBJ2-1; cdr3_nt: TGTGCCAGCAGCTTAAATGTAGCGGGGGGAAAGAATGAGCAGTTCTTC; cdr3_aa: CASSLNVAGGKNEQFF
v_call: TRBV7-9; clone_size: many; d_call: NA; j_call: TRBJ1-2; cdr3_nt: TGTGCCAGTCAGGGCAGGGAGAGGGATGGCTACACCTTC; cdr3_aa: CASQGRERDGYTF
v_call: TRBV2; clone_size: NA; d_call: NA; j_call: TRBJ2-5; cdr3_nt: TGTGCCAGCAGTGAAGGGGGCAGGAATAAAGAGACCCAGTACTTC; cdr3_aa: CASSEGGRNKETQYF
v_call: TRBV11-3; clone_size: few; d_call: NA; j_call: TRBJ2-2; cdr3_nt: TGTGCCAGCAGCCCGTTCGGCGGCGTTGGCACCGGGGAGCTGTTTTTT; cdr3_aa: CASSPFGGVGTGELFF
v_call: TRBV4-1; clone_size: many; d_call: NA; j_call: TRBJ2-1; cdr3_nt: TGCGCCAGCAGCCAAGATCGAAATGAGCAGTTCTTC; cdr3_aa: CASSQDRNEQFF
v_call: TRBV7-9; clone_size: few; d_call: TRBD1; j_call: TRBJ1-1; cdr3_nt: TGTGCCAGCAGCTACGGACAGGGGGCGAAAGGAACTGAAGCTTTCTTT; cdr3_aa: CASSYGQGAKGTEAFF